This TCR beta chain was sequenced for a study of T cells in localized non-small cell lung cancer. General study findings and limits: In uninvolved adjacent lung, T cell clonality reached its highest value, exceeding tumor. Tumor samples were not multi-region, leaving intratumor heterogeneity unexcluded.

Germline assignment: CDR1 LGHNA and CDR2 YSLEER. The CDR3 is made up of 15 amino acids. Between the trimmed V and J ends, which lost 1 base and 1 base, there was a span of 9 bases. TCRdb's copy holds only in-frame clones and misses some; the assay was immunoSEQ multiplex PCR. The sample lists under 40,000 clones, 93% seen once, with roughly 8.2% in the top ten. Of note for this clone: Its antigen is unknown.

The chain links TRBV4-3 to TRBJ2-3, with unresolved D. The sample consisted of peripheral blood, taken before any cancer treatment. This TCR came from an older female donor with stage I lung adenocarcinoma. CDR3 loop: CASSQVGPGTDTQYF. The DNA of the CDR3 is TGCGCCAGCAGCCAAGTAGGCCCTGGCACAGATACGCAGTATTTT.